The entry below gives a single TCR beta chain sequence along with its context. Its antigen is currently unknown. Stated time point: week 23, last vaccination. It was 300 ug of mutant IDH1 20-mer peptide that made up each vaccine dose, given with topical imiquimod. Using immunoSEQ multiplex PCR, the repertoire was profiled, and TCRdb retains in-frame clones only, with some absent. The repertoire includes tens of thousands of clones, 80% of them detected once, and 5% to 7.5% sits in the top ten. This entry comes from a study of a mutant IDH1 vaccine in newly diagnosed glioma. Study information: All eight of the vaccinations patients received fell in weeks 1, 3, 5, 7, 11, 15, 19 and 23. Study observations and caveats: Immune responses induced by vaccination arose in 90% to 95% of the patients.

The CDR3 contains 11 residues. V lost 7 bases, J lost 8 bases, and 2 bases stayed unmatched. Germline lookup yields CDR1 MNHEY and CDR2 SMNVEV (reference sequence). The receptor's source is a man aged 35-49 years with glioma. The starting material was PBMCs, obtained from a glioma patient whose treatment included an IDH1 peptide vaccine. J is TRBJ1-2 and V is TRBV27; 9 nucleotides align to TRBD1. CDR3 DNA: TGTGCCAGCAAGACAGGGGGAGGCTACACCTTC. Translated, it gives CASKTGGGYTF.